The 18 T cell receptor beta chains below all came from one sample that was sequenced in a study of CD8+ T cells in alopecia areata. TCR sequencing used cDNA made by reverse transcription of extracted RNA. The method was immunoSEQ multiplex PCR; TCRdb's version includes in-frame clones alone and lacks a portion of them. Altogether 210,000 or so clones are present, approximately 72% being singletons, with the ten largest covering about 1.2%. Treatment specified: oral pan-JAK inhibitor, 5-10 mg twice daily. Here the sequenced sample was CD4+ T cells sorted from blood, taken between weeks 44 and 45, from a patient treated with tofacitinib. The origin of the receptors is a human donor with alopecia areata.

The chain employs TRBV5-1 and TRBJ2-7; D perhaps matches TRBD1 (5 bases). V was pared by 0 bases and J by 2 bases, with 9 bases between. Germline V CDR1 and CDR2: SGHRS, YFSETQ. The CDR3 sequence is 14 residues long. For the CDR3, the DNA is TGCGCCAGCAGCTTGGGGACACCCCCCTACGAGCAGTACTTC. Amino acids: CASSLGTPPYEQYF.

The rearrangement joins TRBV19 to TRBJ1-2; 8 bases map to TRBD1. This CDR3 has 14 amino acids. From germline, CDR1 is LNHDA and CDR2 SQIVND (reference sequence). Germline trimming cut 3 bases from V and 4 bases from J; bases unmatched to any gene: 4. The CDR3 nucleotides are TGTGCCAGTAGTATCTCGGGACAGGTCTATGGCTACACCTTC. As protein: CASSISGQVYGYTF. Looking up the rest from reference TRBV19 and TRBJ1-2 gives the full variable domain: DGGITQSPKYLFRKEGQNVTLSCEQNLNHDAMYWYRQDPGQGLRLIYYSQIVNDFQKGDIAEGYSVSREKKESFPLTVTSAQKNPTAFYLCASSISGQVYGYTFGSGTRLTVV.

V is TRBV4-2 and J is TRBJ1-5, with a weak D call TRBD1 (5 bases). Germline lookup yields CDR1 LGHNA and CDR2 YNFKEQ. V was clipped by 2 bases and J by 2 bases, with 13 bases between them. There are 16 residues in the CDR3. The CDR3 loop is CASSQFGGSGNQPQHF. CDR3 coding DNA: TGTGCCAGCAGCCAATTCGGGGGGTCTGGCAATCAGCCCCAGCATTTT.

The gene calls are TRBV6-5 and TRBJ1-2; D possibly corresponds to TRBD1 (5 bases). Germline loops: CDR1 MNHEY, CDR2 SVGAGI. The CDR3 spans 14 residues. The V end was cut by 4 bases, the J end by 5 bases, with 14 bases between. The CDR3 protein is CASSLGAQLYGYTF. CDR3 bases: TGTGCCAGCAGTTTAGGGGCCCAACTATATGGCTACACCTTC.

The rearrangement joins TRBV27 to TRBJ1-6; 7 bases match TRBD1. This CDR3 region has 15 residues. Germline CDR1 and CDR2: MNHEY and SMNVEV (reference sequence). The ends lost 7 bases at V and 6 bases at J; junction bases unmatched: 9. CDR3 bases: TGTGCCAGCAAAAATCCGGGACAGCGTAATTCACCCCTCCACTTT. Translating gives CASKNPGQRNSPLHF.

The V call is TRBV29-1, the J call TRBJ1-5, with TRBD1 matching 12 bases. Germline lookup yields CDR1 SQVTM and CDR2 ANQGSEA. The trim removed 6 bases at V and 7 bases at J, leaving 7 bases unmatched. This CDR3 region has 14 residues. The CDR3 reads CSVRSGTGGQPQHF. Here the CDR3 DNA reads TGCAGCGTCCGGTCCGGGACAGGGGGCCAGCCCCAGCATTTT.

This clone was recorded only once. The chain has TRBV7-2 and TRBJ2-1; TRBD2 agrees at 7 bases. This CDR3 contains 15 residues. The germline CDR1 and CDR2 sequences are SGHTA and FQGNSA. V trimming: 5 bases; J trimming: 7 bases; junction bases outside the gene matches: 11. The CDR3 protein is CASSHQRGWSNEQFF. The CDR3, as DNA: TGTGCCAGCAGCCACCAGCGGGGTTGGTCGAATGAGCAGTTCTTC.

This clone was counted between two and nine times. This chain connects TRBV27 to TRBJ2-1; 7 bases agree with TRBD2. Trimming took 6 bases from V and 0 from J; bases not matched to a gene: 5. The CDR3 covers 15 residues. Germline values: CDR1 MNHEY, CDR2 SMNVEV (reference sequence). The CDR3 loop reads CASRWRGSSYNEQFF. The CDR3 DNA reads as TGTGCCAGCAGATGGCGGGGGAGCTCCTACAATGAGCAGTTCTTC.

The chain is built from TRBV25-1 and TRBJ2-7; 9 bases agree with TRBD1. This CDR3 comprises 15 residues. V shed 3 bases and J 5 bases; nucleotides not matched to a gene: 8. CDR1 MGHDK and CDR2 SYGVNS come from the germline V gene. DNA of the CDR3: TGTGCCAGCAGTGACATCGGGACAGGGACCGACGAGCAGTACTTC. Its protein product is CASSDIGTGTDEQYF.

The chain carries TRBV30 and TRBJ1-2, with 8 bases matching TRBD1. The ends lost 7 bases at V and 8 bases at J; junction bases unmatched: 9. This CDR3 has 12 residues. The germline gives CDR1 GTSNPN, CDR2 SVGIG (reference sequence). The CDR3 here is CALTQGARGYTF. As DNA, the CDR3 is TGTGCCTTGACCCAGGGGGCAAGGGGCTACACCTTC.

This chain joins TRBV9 and TRBJ1-6, with 9 positions matching TRBD1. Germline assignment: CDR1 SGDLS and CDR2 YYNGEE. There are 15 residues in the CDR3. With V trimmed by 1 base and J by 8 bases, 4 bases remained unmatched. The CDR3 nucleotides are TGTGCCAGCAGCGTACTCCGGGACAGGGATTCACCCCTCCACTTT. Protein product: CASSVLRDRDSPLHF.

In this sample, this clone turned up a few times. The chain combines TRBV7-9 with TRBJ2-3; the match to TRBD1 covers 7 bases. Germline V CDR1 and CDR2: SEHNR, FQNEAQ (reference sequence). Trimming took 8 bases from V and 0 from J; bases not matched to a gene: 5. The CDR3 runs 14 residues. The CDR3 DNA sequence: TGTGCCAGCCGTCCGGGACAGAGCACAGATACGCAGTATTTT. Its translation is CASRPGQSTDTQYF.

The chain links TRBV4-3 to TRBJ1-2; tentatively, D is TRBD1 (5 bases). Germline V gene sequence: CDR1 LGHNA, CDR2 YSLEER. The V gene lost 3 bases and the J gene lost 8 bases, with 13 bases spanning the gap. The CDR3 consists of 13 residues. The CDR3 is CASSHEGVGGYTF. The CDR3 coding sequence is TGCGCCAGCAGCCACGAAGGGGTAGGAGGCTACACCTTC.

V and J are TRBV7-8 and TRBJ2-3, with no clear D. The germline gives CDR1 SGHVS, CDR2 FQNEAQ. Trimming stripped 0 bases from V and 6 bases from J, with 10 bases between. The CDR3 has 14 amino acids. CDR3 sequence reads: CASSLAHLRDTQYF. The CDR3 nucleotides are TGTGCCAGCAGCTTAGCACATCTCAGGGATACGCAGTATTTT.

This chain uses TRBV5-1 with TRBJ2-7; TRBD2 is a possible D gene (6 bases). Germline V gene sequence: CDR1 SGHRS, CDR2 YFSETQ. The length of the CDR3 is 14 residues. V was shortened by 0 bases and J by 2 bases, with 9 bases between the two germline ends. In nucleotides, the CDR3 is TGCGCCAGCAGCTTGGCCGGGGGAACCTACGAGCAGTACTTC. Its translation: CASSLAGGTYEQYF.

This chain joins TRBV11-2 and TRBJ1-2, with D possibly matching TRBD1 (6 bases). The germline CDR1 and CDR2 sequences are SGHAT and FQNNGV. V was cut by 2 bases and J by 3 bases, with 10 bases left in between. The CDR3 extends over 14 amino acids. CDR3 in DNA: TGTGCCAGCAGCTTAAGGGACACCTACTATGGCTACACCTTC. Encoded protein: CASSLRDTYYGYTF.

This chain links TRBV27 with TRBJ1-6; D perhaps matches TRBD1 (5 bases). The V and J ends lost 5 bases and 2 bases respectively, with 10 bases between them. CDR1 is MNHEY and CDR2 is SMNVEV in the germline V gene (reference sequence). The CDR3 loop spans 15 amino acids. This CDR3 is CASSGAKAYNSPLHF. CDR3 in DNA: TGTGCCAGCAGTGGGGCAAAGGCCTATAATTCACCCCTCCACTTT.

This clone was found once. The chain is built from TRBV5-4 and TRBJ2-2, with D perhaps TRBD2 (5 bases). Per germline, CDR1 SGHNT and CDR2 YYREEE (reference sequence). The CDR3 extends over 15 amino acids. V lost 4 bases and J 8 bases, leaving 18 bases between the germline ends. The DNA for the CDR3 is TGTGCCAGCAGCCTGTTCGGACTCGAATCTGGGGAGCTGTTTTTT. This encodes CASSLFGLESGELFF.